One sample yielded the 19 T cell receptor beta chains listed below, sequenced in a study of T cells after yellow fever vaccination. Each CDR3 protein gets one entry after TCRdb re-called the 5' RACE reads with MiXCR. This table holds fewer than 450,000 distinct CDR3 sequences, roughly 8.4% found once. Sequences were derived from PBMCs, sampled 45 days after the first yellow fever vaccination. These receptor sequences come from a man aged 18 to 35 who received the YFV17D yellow fever vaccine.

This chain uses TRBV7-2 with TRBJ1-2; tentative D call: TRBD1 (5 bases). Germline values: CDR1 SGHTA, CDR2 FQGNSA. V was trimmed by 3 bases and J by 1 base, leaving 15 bases between them. There are 16 residues in the CDR3. CDR3: CASSLGGSAINYGYTF. As DNA, the CDR3 is TGTGCCAGCAGCTTGGGGGGGTCAGCTATTAACTATGGCTACACCTTC.

V and J are TRBV20-1 and TRBJ2-3; D perhaps matches TRBD2 (7 bases). This CDR3 is 16 amino acids long. Trimming removed 6 bases at V and 2 bases at J, with 21 bases between. Germline V gene data show CDR1 as DFQATT and CDR2 as SNEGSKA (reference sequence). The CDR3 DNA reads TGCAGTGCGGGGGGGGGGCTAGCACCCATCACAGATACGCAGTATTTT. Protein product: CSAGGGLAPITDTQYF.

The chain recombines TRBV5-1 with TRBJ2-3; 7 positions match TRBD2. Germline CDR1 SGHRS, CDR2 YFSETQ. After removal of 4 bases from V and 5 bases from J, the junction contained 7 bases not matched to a gene. The CDR3 loop spans 14 amino acids. DNA for the CDR3: TGCGCCAGCAGCCTCAGGACTAGACTAGATACGCAGTATTTT. This sequence encodes CASSLRTRLDTQYF.

The genes are TRBV5-1 and TRBJ2-1; 8 nucleotides line up with TRBD2. In germline, CDR1 is SGHRS, CDR2 YFSETQ. This CDR3 is built from 14 residues. Trimming cost V 10 bases and J 2 bases; bases outside gene matches: 8. CDR3 protein: CASQAGGPYNEQFF. Written as DNA, the CDR3 is TGCGCCTCCCAGGCGGGGGGCCCCTACAATGAGCAGTTCTTC. The full variable domain, rest sourced from reference TRBV5-1 and TRBJ2-1, is KAGVTQTPRYLIKTRGQQVTLSCSPISGHRSVSWYQQTPGQGLQFLFEYFSETQRNKGNFPGRFSGRQFSNSRSEMNVSTLELGDSALYLCASQAGGPYNEQFFGPGTRLTVL.

This clonotype has only a few counts. This chain connects TRBV4-1 to TRBJ1-5; D might be TRBD1 (6 bases). V was shortened by 1 base and J by 2 bases, with 12 bases between the two germline ends. Germline CDR1 and CDR2: MGHRA and YSYEKL. The CDR3 totals 16 residues. This CDR3 is CASSQAGGRRNQPQHF. The CDR3 nucleotides read TGCGCCAGCAGCCAAGCGGGGGGGCGACGCAATCAGCCCCAGCATTTT.

This clonotype appeared a few times. The genes are TRBV20-1 and TRBJ1-1; no reliable D call. The germline V and J ends were trimmed by 4 bases and 1 base, with 4 bases remaining between them. The CDR3 sequence is 11 residues long. Germline V gives CDR1 DFQATT, CDR2 SNEGSKA (reference sequence). The CDR3 sequence is CSAKGNTEAFF. CDR3 in DNA: TGCAGTGCTAAGGGGAACACTGAAGCTTTCTTT.

The rearrangement uses TRBV7-2 and TRBJ2-7; 9 nucleotides match TRBD2. Germline trimming cut 5 bases from V and 2 bases from J; bases unmatched to any gene: 7. The CDR3 has 15 residues. Germline CDR1 is SGHTA and CDR2 is FQGNSA. The chain's CDR3 is CASSPWASGTYEQYF. In DNA form, the CDR3 reads TGTGCCAGCAGCCCCTGGGCTAGCGGGACCTACGAGCAGTACTTC. The full variable domain, its missing parts supplied by reference TRBV7-2 and TRBJ2-7, is GAGVSQSPSNKVTEKGKDVELRCDPISGHTALYWYRQSLGQGLEFLIYFQGNSAPDKSGLPSDRFSAERTGGSVSTLTIQRTQQEDSAVYLCASSPWASGTYEQYFGPGTRLTVT.

This chain links TRBV29-1 with TRBJ2-5; 11 bases line up with TRBD2. CDR3 length: 13 amino acids. V was clipped by 7 bases and J by 4 bases; unmatched bases: 5. Germline V CDR1 and CDR2: SQVTM, ANQGSEA. The chain's CDR3 is CSAISGGGETQYF. Here the CDR3 DNA reads TGCAGCGCCATTAGCGGGGGGGGAGAGACCCAGTACTTC.

The chain recombines TRBV5-1 with TRBJ2-2; TRBD2 aligns across 8 bases. The CDR3 runs to 16 residues. Germline V gives CDR1 SGHRS, CDR2 YFSETQ. V dropped 3 bases and J dropped 0; count of bases not matched to a gene: 4. The CDR3 sequence: CASSSLLAANTGELFF. CDR3 DNA: TGCGCCAGCAGCTCCTTACTAGCGGCGAACACCGGGGAGCTGTTTTTT. The full variable domain, its missing parts supplied by reference TRBV5-1 and TRBJ2-2, is KAGVTQTPRYLIKTRGQQVTLSCSPISGHRSVSWYQQTPGQGLQFLFEYFSETQRNKGNFPGRFSGRQFSNSRSEMNVSTLELGDSALYLCASSSLLAANTGELFFGEGSRLTVL.

The rearrangement links TRBV18 to TRBJ2-1, with D perhaps matching TRBD1 (6 bases). Germline CDR1 and CDR2: KGHSH and LQKENI. The CDR3 has 14 amino acids. With 0 bases removed from V and 8 bases from J, the gap between germline ends came to 11 bases. CDR3 sequence (DNA): TGTGCCAGCTCACCACCTAACAGGGCGGATGAGCAGTTCTTC. As protein: CASSPPNRADEQFF.

This clonotype was detected only a few times. The chain couples TRBV20-1 to TRBJ2-7; TRBD2 might be the D (5 bases). Trimming shortened V by 3 bases and J by 5 bases, and 14 bases separated the two germline ends. The CDR3 has 13 amino acids. Germline CDR1 is DFQATT and CDR2 is SNEGSKA (reference sequence). The CDR3 spells CSARAGGYHEQYF. In nucleotides, the CDR3 is TGCAGTGCTAGGGCCGGAGGTTACCACGAGCAGTACTTC.

The rearrangement joins TRBV5-1 to TRBJ1-3; no clear D gene. V shed 0 bases and J shed 4 bases, with 8 bases lying between them. CDR1 and CDR2 (germline): SGHRS, YFSETQ. This CDR3 contains 14 residues. The CDR3 here is CASSLADLGNTIYF. CDR3 DNA: TGCGCCAGCAGCTTGGCAGACCTCGGAAACACCATATATTTT.

This clonotype has a handful of counts. V and J are TRBV9 and TRBJ2-7, with 10 nucleotides matching TRBD2. The CDR3 spans 17 residues. The ends lost 0 bases at V and 0 bases at J; junction bases unmatched: 6. Looked up from germline, CDR1 is SGDLS and CDR2 is YYNGEE. CDR3: CASSVGPSGGSSYEQYF. The CDR3 DNA sequence: TGTGCCAGCAGCGTAGGGCCTAGCGGGGGAAGCTCCTACGAGCAGTACTTC.

The V and J genes are TRBV29-1 and TRBJ1-2, with 8 bases aligning to TRBD1. The germline V gene encodes CDR1 SQVTM and CDR2 ANQGSEA. The CDR3 is 13 residues long. V dropped 3 bases and J dropped 8; count of bases not matched to a gene: 8. CDR3 sequence reads: CSVDNGQGQGYTF. CDR3 DNA sequence: TGCAGCGTTGATAATGGACAGGGCCAGGGCTACACCTTC.

A few counts support this clonotype. This chain connects TRBV20-1 to TRBJ2-3, with no clear D. The CDR3 spans 15 residues. Trimming removed 0 bases at V and 3 bases at J, with 13 bases between. Germline V gene sequence: CDR1 DFQATT, CDR2 SNEGSKA (reference sequence). Written as DNA, the CDR3 is TGCAGTGCTAGAGATCGACGGCAGTCTACAGATACGCAGTATTTT. Protein product: CSARDRRQSTDTQYF.

The gene calls are TRBV12-5 and TRBJ2-5, with 10 bases lining up with TRBD1. The germline V gene has CDR1 LGHNT and CDR2 FRNRAP. The CDR3 is 15 residues long. The J segment lost 5 bases and the V segment lost 6 bases, leaving 9 bases of the junction unmatched. The CDR3 nucleotides are TGTGCTAGTGGAGCGGGACAGGGGAGGCGGGAGACCCAGTACTTC. Its translation is CASGAGQGRRETQYF.

The chain couples TRBV2 to TRBJ1-1; D is uncertain. The germline gives CDR1 SNHLY, CDR2 FYNNEI. The V and J ends lost 10 bases and 7 bases respectively, with 22 bases between them. The CDR3 length is 14 residues. The CDR3 sequence is CATKGPGVGGEAFF. The CDR3 bases are TGTGCCACCAAAGGTCCTGGGGTTGGAGGTGAAGCTTTCTTT.

Ten or more counts support this clonotype. The chain employs TRBV2 and TRBJ1-4; no clear D. CDR1 and CDR2 from the germline V gene are SNHLY and FYNNEI. The CDR3 sequence is 12 residues long. Trimming took 7 bases from V and 4 from J, leaving 7 bases between them. The CDR3 reads CASNRVNEKLFF. CDR3 nucleotides: TGTGCCAGCAATAGGGTTAATGAAAAACTGTTTTTT.

The V call is TRBV9, the J call TRBJ1-3; 8 nucleotides align to TRBD1. The ends lost 3 bases at V and 0 bases at J; junction bases unmatched: 5. Germline lookup yields CDR1 SGDLS and CDR2 YYNGEE. The CDR3 is 16 amino acids. This chain's CDR3 is CASSATGAYSGNTIYF. CDR3 nucleotide sequence: TGTGCCAGCAGCGCGACAGGGGCTTACTCTGGAAACACCATATATTTT.